What follows describes a single TCR beta chain. Its antigen remains unknown. The source of the sample is a study of OX40 agonist ivuxolimab in advanced cancers. For the study at large: As their treatment, patients were administered ivuxolimab, an agonistic anti-OX40 (CD134) antibody. Dose-escalation subjects each had hepatocellular carcinoma, melanoma, renal cell or head and neck cancer. Cohort: 82.7% men, mean age around 55, aged roughly 23 to 79. Whole-study results and caveats: The study observed clonal expansion of CD4+ and CD8+ blood T cells by week 6 at 0.1 to 3.0 mg/kg.

TCRdb's copy holds only in-frame clones and misses some; the assay was immunoSEQ multiplex PCR. Seen here are 77,000 or so clones, approximately 92% observed once, and the top ten hold 0.32%. The CDR3 covers 14 residues. Trimming removed 4 bases from V and 5 bases from J, with 15 bases in between. From germline, CDR1 is SGHNT and CDR2 YYREEE (reference sequence). The sequence came from an adult with an advanced solid tumor such as melanoma, head and neck, liver or kidney cancer. The material sequenced was CD4+ or CD8+ T cells sorted from blood, taken in a trial of the OX40 agonist ivuxolimab. The chain links TRBV5-4 to TRBJ2-5; D ambiguous. In DNA, the CDR3 is TGTGCCAGCAGCCCCGGGCCATTTCTGGAGACCCAGTACTTC. Its translation is CASSPGPFLETQYF. The variable domain in full, completed from reference TRBV5-4 and TRBJ2-5, reads ETGVTQSPTHLIKTRGQQVTLRCSSQSGHNTVSWYQQALGQGPQFIFQYYREEENGRGNFPPRFSGLQFPNYSSELNVNALELDDSALYLCASSPGPFLETQYFGPGTRLLVL.